This TCR beta chain was recovered during a study of T cell responses to AZD1222 COVID-19 vaccine. About the research overall: Second-dose groups at about 4 or about 12 weeks were pooled. Study-wide results and caveats: Dominant at 160-218 and 743-854, vaccine-associated CD4 TCRs also spanned spike. Seropositive AZD1222 recipients at baseline numbered only 5 or 6. The sample set comprised mostly white British donors with more females, and clonal diversity was possibly underestimated.

Libraries were prepared by immunoSEQ multiplex PCR; TCRdb keeps only in-frame clonotypes and omits some of them. This sample has about 88,000 clones, with just over 90% found just once. Trimming at V came to 7 bases and at J to 7 bases, leaving 13 bases not matched to a gene. The CDR3 has 15 amino acids. Germline CDR1 is SGHDN and CDR2 is FVKESK. In the case of this clone: Its antigen remains unidentified.

This receptor was obtained from an adult in good health. V and J are TRBV14 and TRBJ2-1, with 7 positions matching TRBD2. Sequences were derived from peripheral blood, sampled on day 0 of AZD1222 vaccination. CDR3 amino acids: CASTPRGGVGNEQFF. CDR3 sequence (DNA): TGTGCCAGCACCCCCCGGGGAGGGGTAGGAAATGAGCAGTTCTTC.